The subject of this entry is one T cell receptor (beta chain). Antigen unknown. These data come from a study of shared clonotypes between healthy human individuals. The V gene's germline CDR1 is SEHNR and CDR2 FQNEAQ (reference sequence). This CDR3 comprises 16 residues. The junction had 9 bases not matched to a gene; V was cut back by 5 bases and J by 0 bases. The study's findings and limits: The small donor group covered limited genetic and exposure diversity.

Using 200 ng DNA, some 30,000 T cell genomes, the sorted-subset replicate PCRs were run. Repertoires were generated with immunoSEQ multiplex PCR, while TCRdb's copy carries only in-frame clones and drops some. Of 2 million to 2.5 million clones in the sample, 93% are singletons; the top ten hold under 2%. Naive CD8 populations comprised CD45RO-negative cells positively selected for CCR7, excluding terminally differentiated effector memory CD45RA+ cells. Healthy HIV-negative adults without recent acute infections or vaccinations served as donors. The sequence was obtained from a man between 18 and 35 years old in good health. Some clones in this sample may be carry-over from other donors' samples. This chain links TRBV7-9 with TRBJ2-7; 8 positions agree with TRBD2. Sequences were obtained from naive CD8+ T cells from PBMCs. DNA for the CDR3: TGTGCCAGCAGCAGATTAGCGGGACTAAACTCCTACGAGCAGTACTTC. Translated, it gives CASSRLAGLNSYEQYF. The full variable domain, rest sourced from reference TRBV7-9 and TRBJ2-7, is DTGVSQNPRHKITKRGQNVTFRCDPISEHNRLYWYRQTLGQGPEFLTYFQNEAQLEKSRLLSDRFSAERPKGSFSTLEIQRTEQGDSAMYLCASSRLAGLNSYEQYFGPGTRLTVT.